A selection of T cell receptor beta chains follows, all from one sample in a study of blood T cell repertoires in COVID-19. Sequenced by immunoSEQ multiplex PCR; TCRdb stores in-frame clones only, minus some. The table lists some 290,000 clones, around 86% of them singletons. Sequencing input: peripheral blood. The receptors derive from a man between 18 and 29 years old with active or convalescent COVID-19. The conserved cysteine and the conserved F or W are not part of the CDR3 here.

TRBV24-1	ATSDPIPGRPQY
TRBV5-8	ASSYRQGYNEQF
TRBV7-3	ASSSSSGHWGEQF
TRBV6-5	ASSYLELTGELF
TRBV5-1	ASSLDRPQFTQY
TRBV12-2	ASRARDNNCQLGKLF
TRBV3-1/TRBV3-2	ASSLLGQGRGEAF
TRBV11-2	ASSLGGGGYEQY
TRBV7-3	ASSKGLAGGRDEQY
TRBV5-1	ASSLLAGGYNEQF
TRBV14	ASSQAGFSYEQY
TRBV28	ASSSRDSEAF
TRBV2	ASSEVTGYSNQPQH
TRBV11-2	ASSPSESGYT
TRBV20-1	SARQLYGYT
TRBV3-1/TRBV3-2	ASSPGDGGNTIY
TRBV2	ASNPGSSYNEQF
TRBV3-1/TRBV3-2	ASSQVLSYEQY
TRBV7-3	ASSLQGSTEAF
TRBV10-3	AISEVRGTDTQY
TRBV29-1	SVQWGGSNQPQH
TRBV7-9	ASSLALGNGETQY
TRBV9	ASSGQGGTGELF
TRBV2	ASKGAASGSTEAF
TRBV2	ASRPLLARPEQF
TRBV28	ASRIDSGLNNEQF
TRBV4-1	ASSEGYRGQIGDTQY
TRBV3-1/TRBV3-2	ASSQEKTGNGEKLF
TRBV12-5	ASGTIDGRD
TRBV7-3	ASSLQPGTGINEQY
TRBV11-2	ASSLGSRPRGETQY
TRBV6-2/TRBV6-3	ASSSRAPGNEKLF
TRBV20-1	SASSSGKKGGELF
TRBV5-1	ASSLAGTDFYNEQF
TRBV6-6	ASSSQGVADTQY
TRBV29-1	SVEDLGRGNTEAF
TRBV30	AWSLPSSYEQY
TRBV9	ASSVGADRAYEQY
TRBV27	ASRFARDSYGYT
TRBV21-1	ASTKRFRGKDEQF
TRBV11-2	ASSWGTSGYEQY
TRBV5-1	ASSLAAGGPGSYNEQF
TRBV7-2	ASSLGTYFYNEQF
TRBV21-1	ASSTGDSGNTIY
TRBV5-1	ASRYTPHYEQY
TRBV12-3/TRBV12-4	ASSLGGTYGYT
TRBV5-1	ASSSLTGPQETQY
TRBV5-1	ASSPSGEGTDTQY
TRBV3-1/TRBV3-2	ASSHEGTVNYGYT
TRBV3-1/TRBV3-2	ASSQDFGTRGNTIY